This T cell receptor beta chain was captured in a study of Ad26.COV2.S vaccination and SARS-CoV-2 variants (dated by TCRdb to about 2021). Background on the whole study: Donors in the vaccine arm were drawn from COV1001, a multicentre, randomized, double-blind, placebo-controlled phase I-IIa trial testing Ad26.COV2.S in healthy adults. Ad26.COV2.S was given intramuscularly at 5x10^10 or 1x10^11 viral particles, as a single shot or as two shots 56 days apart. TCRbeta repertoire sequencing served as the tool for gauging how specific and how broad the SARS-CoV-2-reactive T cell receptors were following Ad26.COV2.S vaccination. A total of around 32 samples were included in the TCR-sequenced set, comprising 19 Ad26.COV2.S vaccine recipients, 5 placebo recipients and 8 SARS-CoV-2 convalescent individuals. Trial participants were randomized into five groups of five: low-dose or high-dose Ad26.COV2.S given once or twice, or placebo on both occasions. Investigators did not know the trial group allocation while performing experiments and assessing outcomes.

Concerning this clone: Its antigen has not been determined. Per-nucleotide qualities are absent, and no much larger clonotype sits a single base away.

The sample's treatment or condition label, in plain terms: roughly 18 received Ad26.COV2.S at low or high dose, single or two shots; a few received placebo; per-sample allocation not given. For vaccine and placebo recipients, repertoires were sequenced using samples collected on day 63 after the first injection. In Cohort 1b, some 25 adults aged 18-55 years were enrolled at a single site in Boston, USA, between 29 July and 7 August 2020. Ad26.COV2.S was a replication-incompetent adenovirus type 26 vector expressing a prefusion-stabilized SARS-CoV-2 spike protein from the original Wuhan strain. The CDR3 starts with the cysteine, ends with the phenylalanine, and has 14 residues. Left in the record is the CDR3 DNA by itself, 42 bases read in frame from the first base. In the germline V gene (reference sequence), CDR1 corresponds to GTSNPN and CDR2 to SVGIG. Results and caveats for the whole study, not just this receptor: Vaccine and placebo recipients had comparable non-spike TCR breadth, which fits with the vaccine containing only spike. Higher spike-specific TCR breadth was observed in Ad26.COV2.S recipients than in placebo recipients (P = 0.0014). After vaccination, substantial breadth of spike-specific CD8+ and CD4+ T cell responses was reported. The study lacked the statistical power to compare responses across vaccine doses or regimens. The authors noted that the TCR breadth and depth analyses may have underestimated total T cell responses.

The immunoSEQ Assay was the method used to sequence TCRbeta CDR3 regions. After extraction, genomic DNA underwent amplification by bias-controlled multiplex PCR, followed by high-throughput sequencing. For the original study's pipeline: To quantify the absolute abundance of every unique TCRbeta CDR3 region, sequences were collapsed and filtered. Usable DNA was measured by amplifying reference genes present in all nucleated cells, and TCRbeta template counts were normalized to that usable DNA to estimate T cell fraction. Repertoire TCRs were annotated as SARS-CoV-2-specific by exact matching of V gene, CDR3 amino acid sequence and J gene to a known reactive TCR set. The reference SARS-CoV-2 TCR set was derived from MIRA and filtered for enrichment in COVID-19-positive ImmuneCODE repertoires, a step that removed public or cross-reactive TCRs. Using the MIRA antigens, annotated TCRs were further analysed by specific ORF or by position within an ORF. Breadth was defined as annotated unique rearrangements over total unique productive rearrangements; depth was the summed frequency of those rearrangements. TCR breadth was compared between groups using two-sided Wilcoxon rank-sum tests. In TCRdb, the immuneACCESS table is reduced to in-frame sequences with V and J assigned. These tables do not hold every clone; where another copy was compared, an unresolved V gene accounts for under half, and the others remain unexplained. From that table come the V and J calls and clone size; the DNA was used to work out D and trimming. The sample table records fewer than 400,000 clones; 75% to 90% of these occur just once. Approximately 5.8% of the sample comes from the top ten.

The sequence was obtained from a person aged 18 to 59 who received the Ad26.COV2.S COVID-19 vaccine or a placebo. The specimen comprised peripheral blood, sampled in a trial of Ad26.COV2.S vaccine versus placebo. The rearranged segments are TRBV30 and TRBJ2-6; no D gene is confidently identified. The CDR3 here reads CARNWHSGANVLTF. In nucleotide form, the sequence is TGTGCACGGAATTGGCACTCTGGGGCCAACGTCCTGACTTTC.